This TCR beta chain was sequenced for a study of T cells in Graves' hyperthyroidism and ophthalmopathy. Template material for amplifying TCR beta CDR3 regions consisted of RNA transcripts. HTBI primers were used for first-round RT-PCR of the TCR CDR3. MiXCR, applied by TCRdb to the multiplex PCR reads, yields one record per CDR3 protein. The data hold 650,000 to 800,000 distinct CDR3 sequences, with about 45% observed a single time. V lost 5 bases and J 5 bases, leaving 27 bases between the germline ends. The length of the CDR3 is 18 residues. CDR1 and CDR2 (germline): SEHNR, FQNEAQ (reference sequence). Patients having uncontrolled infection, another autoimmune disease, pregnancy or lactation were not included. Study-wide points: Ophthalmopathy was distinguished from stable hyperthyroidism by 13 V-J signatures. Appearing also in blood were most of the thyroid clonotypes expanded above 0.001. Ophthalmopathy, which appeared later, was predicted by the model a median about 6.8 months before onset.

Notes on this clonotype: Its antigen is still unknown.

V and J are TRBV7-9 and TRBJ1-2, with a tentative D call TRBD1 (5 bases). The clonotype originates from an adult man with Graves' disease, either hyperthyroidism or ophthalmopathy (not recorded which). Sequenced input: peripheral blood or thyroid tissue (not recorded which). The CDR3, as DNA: TGTGCCAGCAGCATGGTGTCAGGGAACGCTCTCCTGACGTATGGCTACACCTTC. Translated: CASSMVSGNALLTYGYTF.